This TCR beta chain stems from a study of early T cells in non-severe SARS-CoV-2 infection. Study details: It was bulk RNA from unsorted whole blood that was sequenced, and the chains were unpaired. Whole-study findings and limits: VDJdb matching skewed toward anti-spike CD8 responses, missing private and CD4 specificities.

Unique molecular identifier tags were affixed to discrete cDNA molecules. TCRdb reprocessed the 5' RACE reads via MiXCR and lists one record per CDR3 protein. The sample lists under 60,000 distinct CDR3 sequences, over 8% occurring once. This clonotype was observed at least ten times. Its specificity is not known. The sequence was obtained from an adult who was a healthcare worker with PCR-confirmed SARS-CoV-2 infection or an uninfected control (not recorded which). Sample: whole blood, taken at baseline.

The CDR3 nucleotides are TGTGCCAGCAGGGTGGATAACGGGGAGCTGTTTTTT. The encoded protein is CASRVDNGELFF. This chain joins TRBV12-3 or TRBV12-4 and TRBJ2-2; the D is unclear. V was clipped by 6 bases and J by 7 bases, with 9 bases between them. The CDR3 length is 12 residues.